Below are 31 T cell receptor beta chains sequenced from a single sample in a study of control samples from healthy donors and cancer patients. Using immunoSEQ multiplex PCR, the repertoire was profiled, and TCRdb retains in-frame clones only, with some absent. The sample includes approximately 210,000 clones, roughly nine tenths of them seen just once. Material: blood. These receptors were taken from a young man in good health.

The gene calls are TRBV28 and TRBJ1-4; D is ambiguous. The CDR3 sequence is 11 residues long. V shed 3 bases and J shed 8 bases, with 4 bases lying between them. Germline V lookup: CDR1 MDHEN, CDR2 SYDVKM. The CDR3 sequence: CASSFGEKLFF. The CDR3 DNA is TGTGCCAGCAGTTTCGGGGAAAAACTGTTTTTT.

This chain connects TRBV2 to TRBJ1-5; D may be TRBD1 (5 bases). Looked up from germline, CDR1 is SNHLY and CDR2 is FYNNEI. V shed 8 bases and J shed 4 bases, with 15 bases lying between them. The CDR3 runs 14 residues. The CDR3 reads CASCITGGNQPQHF. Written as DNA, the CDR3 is TGTGCCAGCTGTATAACGGGGGGGAATCAGCCCCAGCATTTT. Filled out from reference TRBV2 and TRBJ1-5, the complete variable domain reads EPEVTQTPSHQVTQMGQEVILRCVPISNHLYFYWYRQILGQKVEFLVSFYNNEISEKSEIFDDQFSVERPDGSNFTLKIRSTKLEDSAMYFCASCITGGNQPQHFGDGTRLSIL.

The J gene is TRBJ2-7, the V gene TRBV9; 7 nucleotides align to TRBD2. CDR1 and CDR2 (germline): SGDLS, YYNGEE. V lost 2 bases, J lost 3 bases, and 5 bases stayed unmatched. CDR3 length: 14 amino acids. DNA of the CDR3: TGTGCCAGCAGCGTTGGACTAGACTACTACGAGCAGTACTTC. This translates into CASSVGLDYYEQYF.

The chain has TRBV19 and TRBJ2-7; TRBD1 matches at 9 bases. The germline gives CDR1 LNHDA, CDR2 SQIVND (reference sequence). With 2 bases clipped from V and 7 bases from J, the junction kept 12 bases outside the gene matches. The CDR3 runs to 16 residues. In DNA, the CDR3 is TGTGCCAGTAGTATAATTGGTCGGGACAGGGAATCGGAGCAGTACTTC. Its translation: CASSIIGRDRESEQYF.

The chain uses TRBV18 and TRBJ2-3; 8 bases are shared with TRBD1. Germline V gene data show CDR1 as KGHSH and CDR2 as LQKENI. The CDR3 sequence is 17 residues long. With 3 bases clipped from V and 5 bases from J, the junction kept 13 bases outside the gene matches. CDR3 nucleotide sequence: TGTGCCAGCTCACCGGCCCCAATCCAGGGGGCCGAAGATACGCAGTATTTT. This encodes CASSPAPIQGAEDTQYF.

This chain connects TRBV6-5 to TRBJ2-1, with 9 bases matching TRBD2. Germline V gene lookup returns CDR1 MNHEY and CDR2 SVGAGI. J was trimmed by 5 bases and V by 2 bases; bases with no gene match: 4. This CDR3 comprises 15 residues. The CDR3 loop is CASSYAAGGHNEQFF. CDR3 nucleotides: TGTGCCAGCAGTTACGCCGCGGGGGGGCACAATGAGCAGTTCTTC.

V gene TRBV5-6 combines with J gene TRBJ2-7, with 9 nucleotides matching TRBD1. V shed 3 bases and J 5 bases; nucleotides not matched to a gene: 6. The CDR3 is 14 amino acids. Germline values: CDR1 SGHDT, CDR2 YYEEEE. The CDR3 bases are TGTGCCAGCAGCTCGGGACAGGGATTCAACGAGCAGTACTTC. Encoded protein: CASSSGQGFNEQYF.

The CDR3 is CASSPPGGRVNEKLFF. The CDR3 nucleotides read TGTGCCAGCAGTCCCCCCGGGGGCCGCGTTAATGAAAAACTGTTTTTT. V and J are TRBV6-6 and TRBJ1-4, with a possible D match to TRBD1 (6 bases). Germline CDR1 reads MNHNY; CDR2 reads SVGAGI (reference sequence). Trimming took off 5 bases at V and 4 bases at J, with 17 bases between the two ends. CDR3 length: 16 amino acids.

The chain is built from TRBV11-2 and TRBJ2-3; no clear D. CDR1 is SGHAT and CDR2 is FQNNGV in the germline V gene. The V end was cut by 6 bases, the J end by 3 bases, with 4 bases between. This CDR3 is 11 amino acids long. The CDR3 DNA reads TGTGCCAGCAGTGAGACAGATACGCAGTATTTT. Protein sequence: CASSETDTQYF.

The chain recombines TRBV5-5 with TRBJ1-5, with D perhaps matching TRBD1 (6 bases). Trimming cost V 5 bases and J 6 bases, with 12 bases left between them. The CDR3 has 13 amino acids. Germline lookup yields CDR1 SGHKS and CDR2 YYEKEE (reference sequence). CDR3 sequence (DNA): TGTGCCAGCAGGTGGGGGGCTGGTCAGCCCCAGCATTTT. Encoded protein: CASRWGAGQPQHF.

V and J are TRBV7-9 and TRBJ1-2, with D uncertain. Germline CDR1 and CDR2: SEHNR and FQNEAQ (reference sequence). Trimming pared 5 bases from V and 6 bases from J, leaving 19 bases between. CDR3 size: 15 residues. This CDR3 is CASSPGAMPEDGYTF. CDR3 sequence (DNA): TGTGCCAGCAGCCCAGGAGCGATGCCGGAGGATGGCTACACCTTC.

Here the CDR3 reads CASSPAGGINYGYTF. In nucleotides, the CDR3 is TGTGCCAGCTCACCGGCAGGAGGTATTAACTATGGCTACACCTTC. This chain connects TRBV18 to TRBJ1-2, with D uncertain. Trimming left V 3 bases short and J 1 base short, with 12 bases between. This CDR3 is 15 amino acids long. The germline gives CDR1 KGHSH, CDR2 LQKENI.

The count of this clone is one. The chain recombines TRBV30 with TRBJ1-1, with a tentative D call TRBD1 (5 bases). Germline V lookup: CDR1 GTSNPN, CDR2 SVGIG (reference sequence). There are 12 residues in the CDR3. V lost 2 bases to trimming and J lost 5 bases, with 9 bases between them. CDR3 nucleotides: TGTGCCTGGAGTCTGGGGCGGACTGAAGCTTTCTTT. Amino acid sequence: CAWSLGRTEAFF.

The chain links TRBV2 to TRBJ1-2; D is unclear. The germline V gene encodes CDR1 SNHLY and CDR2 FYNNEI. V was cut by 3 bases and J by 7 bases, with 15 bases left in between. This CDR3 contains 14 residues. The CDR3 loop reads CASSDLSRAVGYTF. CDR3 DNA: TGTGCCAGCAGTGATTTATCTAGGGCGGTTGGCTACACCTTC.

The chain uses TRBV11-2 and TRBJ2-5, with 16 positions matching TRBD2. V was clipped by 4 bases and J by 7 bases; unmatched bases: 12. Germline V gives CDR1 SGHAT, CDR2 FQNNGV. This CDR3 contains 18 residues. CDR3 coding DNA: TGTGCCAGCAGCTCGGGACTAGCGGGGGGGACCCCCTCCCGGACCCAGTACTTC. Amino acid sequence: CASSSGLAGGTPSRTQYF. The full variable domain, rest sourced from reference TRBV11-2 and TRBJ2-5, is EAGVAQSPRYKIIEKRQSVAFWCNPISGHATLYWYQQILGQGPKLLIQFQNNGVVDDSQLPKDRFSAERLKGVDSTLKIQPAKLEDSAVYLCASSSGLAGGTPSRTQYFGPGTRLLVL.

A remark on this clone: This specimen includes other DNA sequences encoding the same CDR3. The CDR3 sequence: CAWSRDSNQPQHF. In nucleotides, the CDR3 is TGTGCCTGGAGCCGGGACAGCAATCAGCCCCAGCATTTT. The chain is built from TRBV30 and TRBJ1-5, with D possibly being TRBD1 (5 bases). Germline V CDR1 and CDR2: GTSNPN, SVGIG (reference sequence). The CDR3 sequence is 13 residues long. Trimming cost V 3 bases and J 1 base, with 7 bases left between them.

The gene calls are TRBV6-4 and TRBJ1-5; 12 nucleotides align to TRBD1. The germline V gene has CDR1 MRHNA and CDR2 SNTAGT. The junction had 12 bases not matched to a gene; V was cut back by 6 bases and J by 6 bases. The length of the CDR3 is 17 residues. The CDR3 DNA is TGTGCCAGCAGAAGTCCGGGACAGGGGGCGCAGAGTCAGCCCCAGCATTTT. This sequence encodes CASRSPGQGAQSQPQHF.

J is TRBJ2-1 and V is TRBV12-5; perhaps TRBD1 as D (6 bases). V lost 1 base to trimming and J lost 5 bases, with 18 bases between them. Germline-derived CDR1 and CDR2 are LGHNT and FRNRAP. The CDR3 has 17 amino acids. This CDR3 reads CASGLDPVGAGDNEQFF. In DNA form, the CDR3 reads TGTGCTAGTGGTTTGGACCCTGTAGGGGCAGGGGACAATGAGCAGTTCTTC.

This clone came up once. For the CDR3, the DNA is TGTGCCAGCAGTTACAGCGAGGCCATGAACACTGAAGCTTTCTTT. Amino acids: CASSYSEAMNTEAFF. This chain links TRBV6-5 with TRBJ1-1, with unresolved D. The CDR3 runs 15 residues. The V gene lost 2 bases and the J gene lost 0 bases, with 10 bases spanning the gap. Germline assignment: CDR1 MNHEY and CDR2 SVGAGI.

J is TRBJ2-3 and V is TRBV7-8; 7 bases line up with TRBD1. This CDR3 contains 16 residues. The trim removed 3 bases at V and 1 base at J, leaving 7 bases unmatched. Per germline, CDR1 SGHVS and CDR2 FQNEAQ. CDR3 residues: CASSFQTTGGTDTQYF. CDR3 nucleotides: TGTGCCAGCAGCTTCCAGACTACAGGGGGCACAGATACGCAGTATTTT.

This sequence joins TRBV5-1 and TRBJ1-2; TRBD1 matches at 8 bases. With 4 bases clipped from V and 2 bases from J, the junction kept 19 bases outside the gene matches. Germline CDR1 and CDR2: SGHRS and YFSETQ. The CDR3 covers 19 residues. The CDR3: CASSLEGRQGANPNYGYTF. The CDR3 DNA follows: TGCGCCAGCAGCCTGGAGGGGCGCCAGGGGGCTAACCCAAACTATGGCTACACCTTC.

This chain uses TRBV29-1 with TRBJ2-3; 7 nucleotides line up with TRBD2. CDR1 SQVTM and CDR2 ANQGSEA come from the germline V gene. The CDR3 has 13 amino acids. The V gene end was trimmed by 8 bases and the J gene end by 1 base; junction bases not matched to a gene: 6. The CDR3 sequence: CSSRLAGTDTQYF. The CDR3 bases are TGCAGCTCGCGACTAGCCGGCACAGATACGCAGTATTTT.

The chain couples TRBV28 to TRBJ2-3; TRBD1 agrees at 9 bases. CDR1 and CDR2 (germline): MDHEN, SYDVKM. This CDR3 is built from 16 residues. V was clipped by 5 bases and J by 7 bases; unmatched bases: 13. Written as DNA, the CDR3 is TGTGCCAGCAGTATGGGACAGGGAACGACACAGAATACGCAGTATTTT. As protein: CASSMGQGTTQNTQYF.

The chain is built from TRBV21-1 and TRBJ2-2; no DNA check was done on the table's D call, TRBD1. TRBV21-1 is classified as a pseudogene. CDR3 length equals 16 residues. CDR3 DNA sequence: TGTGCCAGCAGCTCACAGGGGCGCTGGTTCCCCGGGGAGCTGTTTTTT. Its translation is CASSSQGRWFPGELFF.

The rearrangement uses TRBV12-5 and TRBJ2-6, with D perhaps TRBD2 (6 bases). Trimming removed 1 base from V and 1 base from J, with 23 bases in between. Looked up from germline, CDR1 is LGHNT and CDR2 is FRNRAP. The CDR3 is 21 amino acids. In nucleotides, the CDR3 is TGTGCTAGTGGTTTGGGGAATCCGATCGGCGGGGTTTTATCTGGGGCCAACGTCCTGACTTTC. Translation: CASGLGNPIGGVLSGANVLTF.

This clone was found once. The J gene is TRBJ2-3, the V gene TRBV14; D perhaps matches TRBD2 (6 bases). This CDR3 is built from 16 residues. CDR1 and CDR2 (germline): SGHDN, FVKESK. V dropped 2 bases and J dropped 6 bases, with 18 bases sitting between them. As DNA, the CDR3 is TGTGCCAGCAGCCAACATAGGATGACTAGTGTGGATACGCAGTATTTT. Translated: CASSQHRMTSVDTQYF.

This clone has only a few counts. The CDR3: CASSFSSTSGVYGEQFF. For the CDR3, the DNA is TGTGCCAGCAGCTTTTCATCGACTAGCGGCGTCTATGGGGAGCAGTTCTTC. This chain uses TRBV7-3 with TRBJ2-1; 9 nucleotides match TRBD2. Per germline, CDR1 SGHTA and CDR2 FQGTGA. Unmatched junction bases numbered 16, after V lost 3 bases and J lost 10 bases. The CDR3 consists of 17 residues.

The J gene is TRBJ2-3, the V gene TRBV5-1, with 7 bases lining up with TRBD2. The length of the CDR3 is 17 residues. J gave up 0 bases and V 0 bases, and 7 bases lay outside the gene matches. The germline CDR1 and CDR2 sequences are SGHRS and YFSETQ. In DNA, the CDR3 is TGCGCCAGCAGCTTGGAGTCCCGGGGGGTAAGCACAGATACGCAGTATTTT. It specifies CASSLESRGVSTDTQYF.

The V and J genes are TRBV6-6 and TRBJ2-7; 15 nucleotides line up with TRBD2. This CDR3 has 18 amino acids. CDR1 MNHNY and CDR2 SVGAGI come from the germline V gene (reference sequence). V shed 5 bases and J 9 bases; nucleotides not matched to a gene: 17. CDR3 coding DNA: TGTGCCAGCAGTCCGAGGACTAGCGGGGGGGGAAAAACTCGTGGGCAGTACTTC. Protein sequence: CASSPRTSGGGKTRGQYF.

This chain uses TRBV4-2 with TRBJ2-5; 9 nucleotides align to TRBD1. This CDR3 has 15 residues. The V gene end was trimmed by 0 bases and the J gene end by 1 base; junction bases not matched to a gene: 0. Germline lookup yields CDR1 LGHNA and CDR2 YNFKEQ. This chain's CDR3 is CASSQEGQGQETQYF. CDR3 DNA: TGTGCCAGCAGCCAAGAGGGACAGGGCCAAGAGACCCAGTACTTC.

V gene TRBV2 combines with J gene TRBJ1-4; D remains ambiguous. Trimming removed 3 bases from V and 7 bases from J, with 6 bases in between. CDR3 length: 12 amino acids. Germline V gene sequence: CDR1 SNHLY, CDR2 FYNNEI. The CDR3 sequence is CASSDRSEKLFF. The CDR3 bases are TGTGCCAGCAGTGACAGGAGTGAAAAACTGTTTTTT.